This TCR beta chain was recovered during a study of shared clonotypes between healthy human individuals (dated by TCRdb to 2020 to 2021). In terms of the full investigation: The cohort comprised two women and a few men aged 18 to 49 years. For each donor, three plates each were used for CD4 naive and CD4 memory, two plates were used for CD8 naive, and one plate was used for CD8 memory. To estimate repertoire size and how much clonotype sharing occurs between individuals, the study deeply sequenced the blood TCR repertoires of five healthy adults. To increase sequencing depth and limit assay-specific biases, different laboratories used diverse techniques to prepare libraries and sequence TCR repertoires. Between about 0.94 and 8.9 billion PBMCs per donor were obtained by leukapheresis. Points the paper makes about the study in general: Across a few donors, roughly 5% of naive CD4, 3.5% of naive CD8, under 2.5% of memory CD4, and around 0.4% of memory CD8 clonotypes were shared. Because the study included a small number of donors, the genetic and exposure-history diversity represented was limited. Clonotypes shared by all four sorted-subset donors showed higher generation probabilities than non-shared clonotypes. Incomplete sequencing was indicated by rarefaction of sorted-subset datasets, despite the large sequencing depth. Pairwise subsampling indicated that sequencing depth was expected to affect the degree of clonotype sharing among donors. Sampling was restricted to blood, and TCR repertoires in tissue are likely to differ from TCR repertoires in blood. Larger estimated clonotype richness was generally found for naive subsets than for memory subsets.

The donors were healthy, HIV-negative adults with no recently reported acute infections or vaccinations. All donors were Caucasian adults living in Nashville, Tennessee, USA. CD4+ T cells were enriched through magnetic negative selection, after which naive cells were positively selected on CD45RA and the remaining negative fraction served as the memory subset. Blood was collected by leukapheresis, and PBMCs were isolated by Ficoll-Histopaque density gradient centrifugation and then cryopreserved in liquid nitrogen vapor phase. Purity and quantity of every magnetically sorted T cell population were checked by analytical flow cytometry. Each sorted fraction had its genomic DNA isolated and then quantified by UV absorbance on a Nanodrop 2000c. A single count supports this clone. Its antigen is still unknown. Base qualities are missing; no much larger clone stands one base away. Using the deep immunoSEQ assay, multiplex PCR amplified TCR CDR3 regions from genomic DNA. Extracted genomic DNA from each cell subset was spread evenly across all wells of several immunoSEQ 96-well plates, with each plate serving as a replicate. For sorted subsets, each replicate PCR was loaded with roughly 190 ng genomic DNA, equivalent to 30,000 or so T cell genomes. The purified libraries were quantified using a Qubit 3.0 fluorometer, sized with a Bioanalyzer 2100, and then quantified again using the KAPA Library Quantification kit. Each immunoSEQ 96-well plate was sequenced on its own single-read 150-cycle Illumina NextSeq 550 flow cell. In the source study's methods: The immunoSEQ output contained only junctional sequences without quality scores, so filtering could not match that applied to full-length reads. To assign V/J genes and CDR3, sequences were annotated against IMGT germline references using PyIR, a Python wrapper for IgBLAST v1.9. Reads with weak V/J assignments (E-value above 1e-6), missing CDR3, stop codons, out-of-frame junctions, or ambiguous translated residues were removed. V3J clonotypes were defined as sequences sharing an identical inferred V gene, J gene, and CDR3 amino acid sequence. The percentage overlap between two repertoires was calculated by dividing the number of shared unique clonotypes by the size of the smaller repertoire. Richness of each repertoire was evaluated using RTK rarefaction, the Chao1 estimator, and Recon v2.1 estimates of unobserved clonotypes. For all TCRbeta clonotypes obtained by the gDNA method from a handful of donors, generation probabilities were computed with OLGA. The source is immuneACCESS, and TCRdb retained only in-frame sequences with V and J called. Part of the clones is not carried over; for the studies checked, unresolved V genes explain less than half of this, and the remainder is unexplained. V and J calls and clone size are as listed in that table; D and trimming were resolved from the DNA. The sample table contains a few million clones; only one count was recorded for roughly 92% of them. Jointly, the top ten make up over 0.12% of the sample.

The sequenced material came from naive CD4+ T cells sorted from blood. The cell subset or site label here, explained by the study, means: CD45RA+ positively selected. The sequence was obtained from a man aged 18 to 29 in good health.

The DNA sequence follows: TGTGCCAGCAGCCGACGGACAGTCCCCGGGGAGCTGTTTTTT. This sequence encodes CASSRRTVPGELFF. The sequence is built from TRBV9 and TRBJ2-2, with a weak D call of TRBD1 (6 bases match). Measured from the cysteine to the phenylalanine, the CDR3 is 14 residues long. The DNA shown is the 42-base CDR3, in frame from base 1. The germline V gene provides CDR1 SGDLS and CDR2 YYNGEE. V and J lose 4 bases and 6 bases, and a span of 13 bases separates them. Outside the CDR3, residues come from the reference TRBV9 and TRBJ2-2 proteins, so the full variable domain is: DSGVTQTPKHLITATGQRVTLRCSPRSGDLSVYWYQQSLDQGLQFLIQYYNGEERAKGNILERFSAQQFPDLHSELNLSSLELGDSALYFCASSRRTVPGELFFGEGSRLTVL.